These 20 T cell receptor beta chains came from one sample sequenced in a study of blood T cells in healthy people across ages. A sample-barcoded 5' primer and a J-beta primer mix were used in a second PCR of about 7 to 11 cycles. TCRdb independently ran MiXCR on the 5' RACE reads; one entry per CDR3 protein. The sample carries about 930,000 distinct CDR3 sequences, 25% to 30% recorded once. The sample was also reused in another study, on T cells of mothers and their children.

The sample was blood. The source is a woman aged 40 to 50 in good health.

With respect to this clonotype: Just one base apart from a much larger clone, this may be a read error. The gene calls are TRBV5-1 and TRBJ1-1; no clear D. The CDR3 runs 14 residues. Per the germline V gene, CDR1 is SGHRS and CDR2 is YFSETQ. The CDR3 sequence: CVSSPQARDTEAFF. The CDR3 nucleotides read TGCGTCAGCAGCCCCCAGGCCCGGGACACTGAAGCTTTCTTT.

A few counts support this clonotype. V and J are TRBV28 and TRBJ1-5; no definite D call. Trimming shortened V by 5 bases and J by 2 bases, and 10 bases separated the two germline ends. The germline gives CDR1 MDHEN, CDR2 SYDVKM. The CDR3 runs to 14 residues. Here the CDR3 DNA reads TGTGCCAGCAGTAGGACGGCTGGCAATCAGCCCCAGCATTTT. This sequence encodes CASSRTAGNQPQHF.

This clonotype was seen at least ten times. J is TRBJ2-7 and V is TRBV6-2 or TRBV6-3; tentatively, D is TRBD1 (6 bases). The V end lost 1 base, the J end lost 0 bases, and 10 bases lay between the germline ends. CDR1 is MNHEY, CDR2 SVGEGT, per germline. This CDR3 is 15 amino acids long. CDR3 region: CASSYLGQSSYEQYF. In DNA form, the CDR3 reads TGTGCCAGCAGTTACTTAGGACAGAGCTCCTACGAGCAGTACTTC.

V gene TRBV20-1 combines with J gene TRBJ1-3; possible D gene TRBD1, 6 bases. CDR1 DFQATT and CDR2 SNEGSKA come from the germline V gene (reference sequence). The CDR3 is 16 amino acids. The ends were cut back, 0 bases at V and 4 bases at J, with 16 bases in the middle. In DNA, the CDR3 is TGCAGTGCTAGAGAACAGGGTAGAGGAATCGGAAACACCATATATTTT. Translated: CSAREQGRGIGNTIYF.

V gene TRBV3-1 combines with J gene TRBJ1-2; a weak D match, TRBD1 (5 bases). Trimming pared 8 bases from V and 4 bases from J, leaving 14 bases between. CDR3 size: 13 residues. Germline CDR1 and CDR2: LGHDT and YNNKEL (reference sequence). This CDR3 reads CASDRGGGYGYTF. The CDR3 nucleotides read TGTGCCAGCGACAGAGGAGGCGGCTATGGCTACACCTTC.

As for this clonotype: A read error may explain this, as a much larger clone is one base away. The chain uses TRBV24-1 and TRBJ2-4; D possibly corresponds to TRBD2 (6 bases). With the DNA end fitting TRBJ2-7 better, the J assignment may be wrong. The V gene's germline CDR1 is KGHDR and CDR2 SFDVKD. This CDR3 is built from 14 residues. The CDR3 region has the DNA TGTGCCACCGAGGGGACGGGAGACTTCTACGAGCAGTACTTC. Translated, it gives CATEGTGDFYEQYF.

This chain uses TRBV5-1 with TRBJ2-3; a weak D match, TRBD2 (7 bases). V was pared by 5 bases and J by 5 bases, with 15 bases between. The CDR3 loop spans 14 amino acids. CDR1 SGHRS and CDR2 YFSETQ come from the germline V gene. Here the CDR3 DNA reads TGCGCCAGCAGTCGGGGGGCAGGAGAAGATACGCAGTATTTT. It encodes CASSRGAGEDTQYF.

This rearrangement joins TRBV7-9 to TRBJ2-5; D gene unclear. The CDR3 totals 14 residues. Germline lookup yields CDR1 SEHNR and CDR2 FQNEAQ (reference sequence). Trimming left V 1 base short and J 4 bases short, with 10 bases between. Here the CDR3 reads CASSLVGMRETQYF. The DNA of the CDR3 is TGTGCCAGCAGCTTAGTAGGAATGAGAGAGACCCAGTACTTC. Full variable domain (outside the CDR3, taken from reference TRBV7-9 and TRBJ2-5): DTGVSQNPRHKITKRGQNVTFRCDPISEHNRLYWYRQTLGQGPEFLTYFQNEAQLEKSRLLSDRFSAERPKGSFSTLEIQRTEQGDSAMYLCASSLVGMRETQYFGPGTRLLVL.

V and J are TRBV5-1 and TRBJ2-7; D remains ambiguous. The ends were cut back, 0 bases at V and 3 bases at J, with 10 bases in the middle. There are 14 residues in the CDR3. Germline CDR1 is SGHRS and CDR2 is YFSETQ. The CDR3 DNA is TGCGCCAGCAGCTTGGGTACTACAAACTACGAGCAGTACTTC. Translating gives CASSLGTTNYEQYF.

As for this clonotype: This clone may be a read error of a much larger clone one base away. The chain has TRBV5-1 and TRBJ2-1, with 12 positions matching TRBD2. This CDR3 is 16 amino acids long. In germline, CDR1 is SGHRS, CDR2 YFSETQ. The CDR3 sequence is CACSSRLAGDYNEQFF. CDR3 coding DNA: TGCGCCTGCAGCTCCCGACTAGCGGGGGACTACAATGAGCAGTTCTTC.

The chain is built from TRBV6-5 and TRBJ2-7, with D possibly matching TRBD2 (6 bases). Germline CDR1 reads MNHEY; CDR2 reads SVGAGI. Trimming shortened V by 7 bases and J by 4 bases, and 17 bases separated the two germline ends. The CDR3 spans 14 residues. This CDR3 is CASMRTGVSYEQYF. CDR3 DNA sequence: TGTGCCAGCATGAGGACGGGAGTGTCTTACGAGCAGTACTTC.

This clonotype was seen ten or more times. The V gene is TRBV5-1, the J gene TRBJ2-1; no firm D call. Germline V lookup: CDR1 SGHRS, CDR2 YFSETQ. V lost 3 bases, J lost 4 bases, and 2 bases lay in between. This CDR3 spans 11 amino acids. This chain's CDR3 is CASSWYNEQFF. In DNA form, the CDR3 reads TGCGCCAGCAGCTGGTACAATGAGCAGTTCTTC.

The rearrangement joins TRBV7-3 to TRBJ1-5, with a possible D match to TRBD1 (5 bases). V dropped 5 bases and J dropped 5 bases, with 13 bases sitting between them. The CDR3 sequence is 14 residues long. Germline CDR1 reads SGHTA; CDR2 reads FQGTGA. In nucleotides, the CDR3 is TGTGCCAGCAGCCCCCCAGGGTGGTATCAGCCCCAGCATTTT. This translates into CASSPPGWYQPQHF.

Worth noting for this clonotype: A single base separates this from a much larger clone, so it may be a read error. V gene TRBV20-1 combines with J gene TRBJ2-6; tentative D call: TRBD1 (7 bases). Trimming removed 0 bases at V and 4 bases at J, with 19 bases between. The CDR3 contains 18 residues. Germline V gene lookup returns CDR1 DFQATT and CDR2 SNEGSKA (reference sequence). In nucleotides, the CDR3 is TGCAGTGCTAGAGAGTTGGTTGCAGGGGGGAGGGGGGCCAACGTCCTGACTTTC. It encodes CSARELVAGGRGANVLTF.

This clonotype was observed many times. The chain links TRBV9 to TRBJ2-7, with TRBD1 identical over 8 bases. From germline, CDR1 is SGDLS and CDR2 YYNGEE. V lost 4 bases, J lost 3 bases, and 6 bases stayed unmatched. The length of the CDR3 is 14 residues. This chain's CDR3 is CASSPTGVDYEQYF. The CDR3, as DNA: TGTGCCAGCAGCCCGACAGGGGTGGACTACGAGCAGTACTTC.

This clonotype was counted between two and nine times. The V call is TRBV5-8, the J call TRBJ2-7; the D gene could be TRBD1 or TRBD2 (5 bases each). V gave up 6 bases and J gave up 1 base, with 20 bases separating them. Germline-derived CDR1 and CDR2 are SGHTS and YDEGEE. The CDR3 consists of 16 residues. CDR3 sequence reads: CASNIGWGKKSYEQYF. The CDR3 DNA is TGTGCCAGCAACATTGGATGGGGGAAAAAATCCTACGAGCAGTACTTC. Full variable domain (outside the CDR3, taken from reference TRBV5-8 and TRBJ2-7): EAGVTQSPTHLIKTRGQQATLRCSPISGHTSVYWYQQALGLGLQFLLWYDEGEERNRGNFPPRFSGRQFPNYSSELNVNALELEDSALYLCASNIGWGKKSYEQYFGPGTRLTVT.

The CDR3: CASSQDWGTFFTDTQYF. CDR3 DNA sequence: TGTGCCAGCAGCCAAGATTGGGGGACATTTTTCACAGATACGCAGTATTTT. The chain combines TRBV3-1 with TRBJ2-3, with a tentative D call TRBD1 (6 bases). This CDR3 region has 17 residues. CDR1 is LGHDT, CDR2 YNNKEL, per germline (reference sequence). V lost 0 bases and J lost 2, with 15 bases in between.

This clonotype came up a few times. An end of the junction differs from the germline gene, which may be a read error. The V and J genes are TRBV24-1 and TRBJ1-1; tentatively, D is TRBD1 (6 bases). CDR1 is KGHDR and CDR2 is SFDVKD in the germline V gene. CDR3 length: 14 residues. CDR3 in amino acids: CAASAAGVNTEAFF. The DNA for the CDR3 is TGTGCCGCCAGTGCCGCAGGGGTGAACACTGAAGCTTTCTTT.

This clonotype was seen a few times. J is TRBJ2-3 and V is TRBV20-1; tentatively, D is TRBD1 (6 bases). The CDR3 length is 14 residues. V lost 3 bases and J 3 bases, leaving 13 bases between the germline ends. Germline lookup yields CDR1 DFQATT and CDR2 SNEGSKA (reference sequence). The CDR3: CSASRKGVTDTQYF. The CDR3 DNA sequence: TGCAGTGCTAGTAGGAAGGGGGTTACAGATACGCAGTATTTT.

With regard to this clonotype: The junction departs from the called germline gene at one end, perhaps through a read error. The CDR3 region has the DNA TGTCCCAGCAGCTTAAAGTGGTCCCCTCACTATGGCTACACCTTC. Translated: CPSSLKWSPHYGYTF. This rearrangement joins TRBV7-9 to TRBJ1-2, with D unresolved. The CDR3 totals 15 residues. Germline values: CDR1 SEHNR, CDR2 FQNEAQ (reference sequence).